This T cell receptor beta chain was observed in a study of T cell repertoires in cytomegalovirus infection. Germline CDR1 is MGHRA and CDR2 is YSYEKL. This CDR3 is 16 amino acids long. J gave up 5 bases and V 0 bases, and 8 bases lay outside the gene matches. MiXCR, applied by TCRdb to the reads, yields one record per CDR3 protein. The sample has approximately 1,000,000 distinct CDR3 sequences, approximately 31% seen once. Study observations and caveats: The cumulative frequency of public TCR beta families identified carriers of CMV plus the relevant HLA.

This clonotype was recorded a few times. Its antigen is as yet unknown. This TCR was sampled from a human donor in good health (CMV status not recorded). Some clones in this sample may be carry-over from other donors' samples. The chain has TRBV4-1 and TRBJ1-2; 8 bases line up with TRBD1. The starting material was cultured CD8+ T cells from PBMCs, obtained from culture after CMV antigen stimulation. The CDR3 DNA sequence: TGCGCCAGCAGCCAAGAGCCCACAGGGGGAGGGTATGGCTACACCTTC. It yields the protein CASSQEPTGGGYGYTF.